Listed below are T cell receptor beta chains from one sample, sequenced in a study of T cell responses to AZD1222 COVID-19 vaccine. Some clones are missing from TCRdb's copy, which holds only in-frame ones; the method was immunoSEQ multiplex PCR. The top ten clones hold around 30% of a sample with approximately 72,000 clones, 80% to 90% of them seen once. The specimen comprised peripheral blood, sampled 28 days after the second AZD1222 dose. The receptors shown here come from an adult who received the AZD1222 COVID-19 vaccine. Both conserved end residues are part of each CDR3. D genes are given only for firm matches. Clone size, where shown, is once, few, many, or a class for clones that have expanded.

V: TRBV14; length: 12; size: NA; J: TRBJ2-1; D: NA; CDR3: CASSTQGDEQFF; DNA: TGTGCCAGCAGCACTCAGGGCGATGAGCAGTTCTTC
V: TRBV4-1; length: 14; size: NA; J: TRBJ2-4; D: NA; CDR3: CASSQDRPPGIQYF; DNA: TGCGCCAGCAGCCAAGACCGACCGCCCGGCATTCAGTACTTC
V: TRBV4-3; length: 15; size: NA; J: TRBJ1-2; D: NA; CDR3: CASSQDRGSDYGYTF; DNA: TGCGCCAGCAGCCAAGACAGGGGCAGTGACTATGGCTACACCTTC
V: TRBV5-1; length: 17; size: once; J: TRBJ2-5; D: NA; CDR3: CASSPDPGFGGAETQYF; DNA: TGCGCCAGCAGCCCAGATCCCGGATTCGGGGGCGCCGAGACCCAGTACTTC
V: TRBV2; length: 14; size: NA; J: TRBJ2-5; D: TRBD1; CDR3: CASKTDRYQETQYF; DNA: TGTGCCAGCAAAACGGACAGGTACCAAGAGACCCAGTACTTC
V: TRBV3-1/TRBV3-2; length: 14; size: NA; J: TRBJ1-5; D: NA; CDR3: CASSPYQGGQPQHF; DNA: TGTGCCAGCAGCCCATACCAGGGTGGTCAGCCCCAGCATTTT
V: TRBV11-3; length: 14; size: NA; J: TRBJ1-6; D: TRBD1; CDR3: CASSQTGWNSPLHF; DNA: TGTGCCAGCAGCCAGACAGGGTGGAATTCACCCCTCCACTTT
V: TRBV7-8; length: 12; size: NA; J: TRBJ2-1; D: NA; CDR3: CASSLASIGQFF; DNA: TGTGCCAGCAGCTTAGCCTCAATTGGGCAGTTCTTC
V: TRBV6-5; length: 13; size: NA; J: TRBJ1-2; D: NA; CDR3: CASSRRANYGYTF; DNA: TGTGCCAGCAGCCGCCGGGCCAACTATGGCTACACCTTC
V: TRBV7-6; length: 15; size: NA; J: TRBJ2-1; D: NA; CDR3: CASSLGGSPYNEQFF; DNA: TGTGCCAGCAGCTTAGGGGGAAGCCCCTACAATGAGCAGTTCTTC